The rows below give T cell receptor beta chains drawn from one sample of a study of blood T cell repertoires in COVID-19. Libraries were prepared by immunoSEQ multiplex PCR; TCRdb keeps only in-frame clonotypes and omits some of them. Of some 240,000 clones listed, approximately 91% are singletons. Sequencing was done on a sample of peripheral blood. The receptor set was obtained from a man aged 55 to 70 who had recovered from COVID-19. The CDR3 runs from the conserved cysteine through the conserved F or W. The D gene is left open where the match is weak. Clone size is not always given. Where it is, it says once, few, many or a class for expanded clones.

>16|TRBJ1-3|TRBD1|TRBV5-4|.
CASSLGDRSSGNTIYF
TGTGCCAGCAGCTTGGGGGACAGGAGCTCTGGAAACACCATATATTTT
>16|TRBJ2-1|TRBD2|TRBV24-1|.
CATSDRTSGSYNEQFF
TGTGCCACCAGTGACCGAACTAGCGGCTCCTACAATGAGCAGTTCTTC
>15|TRBJ1-6|.|TRBV7-3|once
CASSLDSTGVSPLHF
TGTGCCAGCAGCTTAGATTCGACAGGAGTTTCACCCCTCCACTTT
>14|TRBJ2-7|.|TRBV5-6|.
CASNPPGIHYEQYF
TGCGCCAGCAACCCTCCAGGGATCCACTACGAGCAGTACTTC
>16|TRBJ2-1|TRBD2|TRBV19|.
CASSMILAGGGNEQFF
TGTGCCAGTAGTATGATCCTAGCGGGGGGCGGCAATGAGCAGTTCTTC
>15|TRBJ2-7|.|TRBV4-1|.
CASSQETTDLYEQYF
TGCGCCAGCAGCCAAGAGACGACAGACCTGTACGAGCAGTACTTC
>14|TRBJ1-2|TRBD1|TRBV9|.
CASSLQGAGYGYTF
TGTGCCAGCAGCTTACAGGGGGCGGGCTATGGCTACACCTTC
>16|TRBJ2-7|TRBD2|TRBV18|once
CASSKGLAGAAGEQYF
TGTGCCAGCTCTAAGGGACTAGCGGGGGCGGCGGGCGAGCAGTACTTC
>14|TRBJ1-6|TRBD1|TRBV6-2/TRBV6-3|once
CASSRTGANSPLHF
TGTGCCAGCAGTCGAACAGGGGCGAATTCACCCCTCCACTTT
>16|TRBJ1-2|TRBD1|TRBV6-5|.
CASSYSYRGTIYGYTF
TGTGCCAGCAGTTACTCCTACAGGGGGACTATCTATGGCTACACCTTC
>16|TRBJ1-4|.|TRBV6-1|few
CASSEWAGRDLEKLFF
TGTGCCAGCAGTGAATGGGCGGGGAGGGATCTTGAAAAACTGTTTTTT
>14|TRBJ2-1|.|TRBV6-5|.
CASSRGGGYNEQFF
TGTGCCAGCAGTAGGGGGGGAGGGTACAATGAGCAGTTCTTC
>14|TRBJ1-6|.|TRBV3-1/TRBV3-2|.
CASSQEPGNSPLHF
TGTGCCAGCAGCCAGGAACCGGGTAATTCACCCCTCCACTTT
>13|TRBJ1-1|TRBD1|TRBV7-8|.
CASSEGASGRAFF
TGTGCCAGCAGTGAGGGGGCTTCAGGTAGGGCTTTCTTT
>17|TRBJ1-4|TRBD1|TRBV5-1|.
CASSWGTLQGRNEKLFF
TGCGCCAGCAGCTGGGGGACCCTACAGGGGAGGAATGAAAAACTGTTTTTT
>14|TRBJ1-3|.|TRBV5-4|few
CASSGESSGNTIYF
TGTGCCAGCAGCGGTGAGAGCTCTGGAAACACCATATATTTT
>19|TRBJ2-7|.|TRBV12-5|.
CASGFAATPPSPHLYEQYF
TGTGCTAGTGGCTTTGCCGCGACACCCCCTAGCCCACACCTCTACGAGCAGTACTTC
>15|TRBJ2-5|.|TRBV6-6|.
CASRYRQGSQETQYF
TGTGCCAGCAGGTACAGGCAGGGCAGCCAAGAGACCCAGTACTTC
>11|TRBJ2-2|.|TRBV6-6|once
CASEGAGELFF
TGTGCCAGCGAGGGGGCCGGGGAGCTGTTTTTT
>17|TRBJ2-3|TRBD1|TRBV24-1|.
CATSDLGQGGATDTQYF
TGTGCCACCAGTGATTTGGGACAGGGGGGGGCCACAGATACGCAGTATTTT
>14|TRBJ1-2|.|TRBV7-9|.
CASSLRGSSYGYTF
TGTGCCAGCAGCTTACGAGGGAGTTCCTATGGCTACACCTTC
>17|TRBJ2-7|TRBD1|TRBV28|.
CASSSTSRGQGPYEQYF
TGTGCCAGCAGTTCCACCTCCCGGGGACAGGGTCCCTACGAGCAGTACTTC
>13|TRBJ1-1|.|TRBV3-1/TRBV3-2|.
CASSRGQNTEAFF
TGTGCCAGCAGTCGTGGACAGAACACTGAAGCTTTCTTT
>14|TRBJ1-5|.|TRBV5-6|.
CASSLGGGGQPQHF
TGTGCCAGCAGCTTGGGAGGCGGGGGTCAGCCCCAGCATTTT
>14|TRBJ2-1|.|TRBV7-7|.
CASSPTEGGNEQFF
TGTGCCAGCAGCCCGACAGAGGGGGGGAATGAGCAGTTCTTC
>12|TRBJ2-1|TRBD2|TRBV30|.
CAWSLTSGRLFF
TGTGCCTGGAGTCTAACTAGCGGGAGACTTTTCTTC
>14|TRBJ2-2|TRBD1|TRBV10-3|.
CAISRDRGGGELFF
TGTGCCATCAGCCGGGACAGGGGGGGAGGGGAGCTGTTTTTT
>13|TRBJ2-7|.|TRBV18|.
CASSKGITYEQYF
TGTGCCAGCTCAAAGGGGATTACCTACGAGCAGTACTTC
>14|TRBJ1-1|TRBD1|TRBV9|once
CASSRDSGKTEAFF
TGTGCCAGCAGCCGGGACAGTGGAAAAACTGAAGCTTTCTTT
>14|TRBJ2-2|.|TRBV24-1|.
CATSDRGSTGELFF
TGTGCCACCAGTGACAGGGGAAGCACCGGGGAGCTGTTTTTT
>15|TRBJ2-1|TRBD2|TRBV6-1|.
CASSEEAGGYNEQFF
TGTGCCAGCAGTGAAGAGGCGGGGGGCTACAATGAGCAGTTCTTC
>17|TRBJ2-1|TRBD2|TRBV27|.
CASSIPALAGVRNEQFF
TGTGCCAGCAGTATCCCAGCGCTAGCGGGAGTTAGGAATGAGCAGTTCTTC
>14|TRBJ1-5|.|TRBV5-6|once
CASSFGRGHQPQHF
TGTGCCAGCAGCTTTGGACGGGGTCATCAGCCCCAGCATTTT
>16|TRBJ2-7|TRBD2|TRBV5-1|.
CASSFVWGLGFYEQYF
TGCGCCAGCAGCTTCGTTTGGGGACTAGGCTTCTACGAGCAGTACTTC
>19|TRBJ2-6|TRBD2|TRBV28|.
CASSLFGLAGMSGANVLTF
TGTGCCAGCAGTTTATTCGGACTAGCGGGAATGTCTGGGGCCAACGTCCTGACTTTC
>13|TRBJ2-7|.|TRBV7-2|.
CASSPRVYYEQYF
TGTGCCAGCAGCCCCCGGGTCTACTACGAGCAGTACTTC
>15|TRBJ1-2|TRBD1|TRBV27|.
CASSNNRGTPYGYTF
TGTGCCAGCAGTAACAACAGGGGGACCCCCTATGGCTACACCTTC
>15|TRBJ2-7|.|TRBV7-3|.
CASSMAGTGAYEQYF
TGTGCCAGCAGCATGGCGGGGACGGGGGCCTACGAGCAGTACTTC
>15|TRBJ2-2|.|TRBV11-3|once
CASSLGAGNTGELFF
TGTGCCAGCAGCTTAGGGGCAGGCAACACCGGGGAGCTGTTTTTT
>14|TRBJ1-5|.|TRBV27|.
CASSTDWGRGPQHF
TGTGCCAGCAGTACAGACTGGGGCAGGGGGCCCCAGCATTTT
>15|TRBJ1-5|TRBD1|TRBV19|.
CASTLDRGSNQPQHF
TGTGCCAGTACCCTAGACAGGGGGAGCAATCAGCCCCAGCATTTT
>12|TRBJ1-4|.|TRBV20-1|.
CSASQGNEKLFF
TGCAGTGCTAGTCAGGGAAATGAAAAACTGTTTTTT
>15|TRBJ2-7|TRBD2|TRBV6-5|.
CASSRGGSSAGEQYF
TGTGCCAGCAGCCGGGGGGGCAGCAGTGCGGGCGAGCAGTACTTC
>13|TRBJ1-2|.|TRBV27|.
CASSSTANYGYTF
TGTGCCAGCAGTTCGACAGCTAACTATGGCTACACCTTC
>14|TRBJ2-7|.|TRBV15|.
CATSREGTGYEQYF
TGTGCCACCAGCAGAGAGGGCACTGGCTACGAGCAGTACTTC
>16|TRBJ2-1|TRBD2|TRBV5-4|.
CASSAGTSGRANEQFF
TGTGCCAGCAGCGCGGGGACTAGCGGGAGGGCCAATGAGCAGTTCTTC
>18|TRBJ2-1|TRBD2|TRBV9|once
CASSVGSGGALGVDEQFF
TGTGCCAGCAGCGTAGGTAGCGGGGGGGCGCTCGGAGTTGATGAGCAGTTCTTC
>16|TRBJ1-1|.|TRBV23-1|.
CASSQFGADPYTEAFF
TGCGCCAGCAGTCAATTTGGGGCTGACCCATACACTGAAGCTTTCTTT
>11|TRBJ2-5|.|TRBV7-2|.
CASSPTGTQYF
TGTGCCAGCAGCCCGACAGGGACCCAGTACTTC
>14|TRBJ1-4|TRBD1|TRBV27|.
CASSRTGGTEKLFF
TGTGCCAGCAGCAGGACAGGGGGAACTGAAAAACTGTTTTTT
>18|TRBJ2-3|.|TRBV3-1/TRBV3-2|.
CASSLLASFAGSTDTQYF
TGTGCCAGCAGCCTTTTGGCTTCTTTTGCAGGGAGCACAGATACGCAGTATTTT
>19|TRBJ2-2|TRBD2|TRBV7-9|.
CASSFGKGTSGANTGELFF
TGTGCCAGCAGCTTCGGGAAAGGGACTAGCGGGGCCAACACCGGGGAGCTGTTTTTT